Detailed here is one T cell receptor (beta chain). These data belong to a study of T cells after yellow fever vaccination. TCRdb itself ran the 5' RACE reads through MiXCR, one entry per CDR3 protein. The sample has 360,000 or so distinct CDR3 sequences, around a tenth seen once. Germline values: CDR1 DFQATT, CDR2 SNEGSKA (reference sequence). The CDR3 loop spans 13 amino acids. V was trimmed by 5 bases and J by 2 bases, leaving 11 bases between them. V usage is TRBV20-1 and J usage is TRBJ2-3; D possibly corresponds to TRBD1 (5 bases). The source of this sequence is a man younger than 35 who received the YFV17D yellow fever vaccine. The material was PBMCs, obtained on the day of the first yellow fever vaccination. CDR3: CSAPQGPTDTQYF. CDR3 in DNA: TGCAGTGCTCCCCAGGGCCCCACAGATACGCAGTATTTT.